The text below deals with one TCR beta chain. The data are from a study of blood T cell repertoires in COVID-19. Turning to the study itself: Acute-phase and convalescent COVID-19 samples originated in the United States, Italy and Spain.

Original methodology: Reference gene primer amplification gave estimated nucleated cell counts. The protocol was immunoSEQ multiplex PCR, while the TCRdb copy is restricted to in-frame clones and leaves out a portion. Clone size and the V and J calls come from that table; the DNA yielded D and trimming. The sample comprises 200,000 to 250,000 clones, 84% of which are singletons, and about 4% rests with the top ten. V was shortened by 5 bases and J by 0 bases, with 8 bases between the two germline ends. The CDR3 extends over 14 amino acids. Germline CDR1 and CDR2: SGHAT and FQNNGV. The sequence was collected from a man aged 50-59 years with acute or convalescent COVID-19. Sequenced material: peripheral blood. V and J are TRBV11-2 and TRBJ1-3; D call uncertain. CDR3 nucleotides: TGTGCCAGCAGCCCGCTAGACTCTGGAAACACCATATATTTT. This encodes CASSPLDSGNTIYF. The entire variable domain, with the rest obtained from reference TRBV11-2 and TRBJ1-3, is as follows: EAGVAQSPRYKIIEKRQSVAFWCNPISGHATLYWYQQILGQGPKLLIQFQNNGVVDDSQLPKDRFSAERLKGVDSTLKIQPAKLEDSAVYLCASSPLDSGNTIYFGEGSWLTVV.